This T cell receptor (beta chain) is from a study of PD-1 blockade in classical Hodgkin lymphoma. Germline V gene data show CDR1 as SGHTA and CDR2 as FQGNSA. The V segment lost 4 bases and the J segment 0 bases; nucleotides outside the gene matches: 15. This CDR3 is 19 amino acids long. The study, taken as a whole, reports: Repertoire differences have undefined causes, possibly disease activity or prior therapy.

Generated by immunoSEQ multiplex PCR, the TCRdb table keeps only in-frame clones and is missing some. The data hold some 19,000 clones, with roughly 77% observed a single time. Time point here: cycle 4 day 1 (C4D1), after six to seven weeks of nivolumab. Exposure to brentuximab vedotin varied, and each patient had relapsed following autologous stem cell transplantation. Regarding this clone: Its antigen is unknown.

The material sequenced was peripheral blood mononuclear cells (PBMCs), taken before the fourth cycle of nivolumab. The TCR was taken from a human donor with classical Hodgkin lymphoma. J is TRBJ2-7 and V is TRBV7-2; 10 nucleotides match TRBD2. The CDR3 protein is CASSSPSGRKVESSYEQYF. The CDR3, as DNA: TGTGCCAGCAGCTCCCCTAGCGGGAGAAAGGTCGAAAGCTCCTACGAGCAGTACTTC.